The sequence of this T cell receptor beta chain was determined in a study of response to subunit inactivated influenza vaccine. Notes on the study in general: Authors suggested that a seasonal influenza vaccination recruits few new T cells each time.

The V end lost 5 bases, the J end lost 0 bases, and 10 bases lay between the germline ends. The CDR3 runs 13 residues. The V gene's germline CDR1 is GTSNPN and CDR2 SVGIG (reference sequence). From the RT-PCR reads, TCRdb called clonotypes with MiXCR, one entry per CDR3 protein. The sample lists under 850,000 distinct CDR3 sequences, around 20% occurring once. Turning to this clonotype: Its antigen remains unknown.

The receptor was isolated from a man aged 45 to 65 who received an inactivated influenza vaccine. The V call is TRBV30, the J call TRBJ1-1; unclear D gene. The source material was PBMCs from blood, sampled 5 days after vaccination. DNA of the CDR3: TGTGCCTGGCAGTGGCCCCTGAACACTGAAGCTTTCTTT. Its translation is CAWQWPLNTEAFF. The variable domain in full, with the rest retrieved from reference TRBV30 and TRBJ1-1, is SQTIHQWPATLVQPVGSPLSLECTVEGTSNPNLYWYRQAAGRGLQLLFYSVGIGQISSEVPQNLSASRPQDRQFILSSKKLLLSDSGFYLCAWQWPLNTEAFFGQGTRLTVV.